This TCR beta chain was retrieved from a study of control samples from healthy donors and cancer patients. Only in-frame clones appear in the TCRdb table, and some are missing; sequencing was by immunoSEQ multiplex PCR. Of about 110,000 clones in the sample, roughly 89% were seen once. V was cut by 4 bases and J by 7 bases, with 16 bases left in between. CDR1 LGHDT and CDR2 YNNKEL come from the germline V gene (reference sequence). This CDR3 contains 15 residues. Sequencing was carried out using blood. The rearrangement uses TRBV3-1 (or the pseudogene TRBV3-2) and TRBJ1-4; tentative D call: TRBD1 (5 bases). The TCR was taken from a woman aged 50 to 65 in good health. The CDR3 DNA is TGTGCCAGCAGCCCGGCGGGGACTATAATTGAAAAACTGTTTTTT. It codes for CASSPAGTIIEKLFF.